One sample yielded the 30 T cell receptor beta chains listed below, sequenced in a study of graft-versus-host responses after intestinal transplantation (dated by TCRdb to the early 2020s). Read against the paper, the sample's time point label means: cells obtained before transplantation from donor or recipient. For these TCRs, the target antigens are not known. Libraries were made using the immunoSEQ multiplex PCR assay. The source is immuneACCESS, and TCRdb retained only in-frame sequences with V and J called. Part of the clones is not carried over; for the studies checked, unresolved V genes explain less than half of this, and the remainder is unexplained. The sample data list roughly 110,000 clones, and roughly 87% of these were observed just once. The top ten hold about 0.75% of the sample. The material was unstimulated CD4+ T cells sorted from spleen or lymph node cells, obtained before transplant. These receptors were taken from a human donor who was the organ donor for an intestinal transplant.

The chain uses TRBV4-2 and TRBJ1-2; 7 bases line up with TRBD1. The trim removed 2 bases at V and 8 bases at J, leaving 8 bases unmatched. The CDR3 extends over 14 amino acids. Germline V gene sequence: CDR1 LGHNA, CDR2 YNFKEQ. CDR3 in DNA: TGTGCCAGCAGCCAACTCGAACAGGGGAAAGGCTACACCTTC. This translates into CASSQLEQGKGYTF.

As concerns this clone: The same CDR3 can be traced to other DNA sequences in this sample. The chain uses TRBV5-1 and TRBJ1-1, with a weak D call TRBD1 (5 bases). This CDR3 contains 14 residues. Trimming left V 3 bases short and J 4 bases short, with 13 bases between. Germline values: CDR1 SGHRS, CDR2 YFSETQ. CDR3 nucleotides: TGCGCCAGCAGCTCGGGGTCGGGGGGCACTGAAGCTTTCTTT. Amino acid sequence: CASSSGSGGTEAFF.

In nucleotides, the CDR3 is TGTGCCAGTAGGAAGTCGGCTGACTATGGCTACACCTTC. Its protein product is CASRKSADYGYTF. The V call is TRBV19, the J call TRBJ1-2; D uncertain. Germline loops: CDR1 LNHDA, CDR2 SQIVND (reference sequence). Trimming removed 6 bases from V and 3 bases from J, with 11 bases in between. The length of the CDR3 is 13 residues.

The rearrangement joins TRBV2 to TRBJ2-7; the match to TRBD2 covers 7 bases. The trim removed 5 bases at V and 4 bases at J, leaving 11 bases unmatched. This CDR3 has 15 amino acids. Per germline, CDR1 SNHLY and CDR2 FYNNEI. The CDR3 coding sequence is TGTGCCAGCAGTTTTCGGGGGGACCTCCCTTACGAGCAGTACTTC. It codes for CASSFRGDLPYEQYF.

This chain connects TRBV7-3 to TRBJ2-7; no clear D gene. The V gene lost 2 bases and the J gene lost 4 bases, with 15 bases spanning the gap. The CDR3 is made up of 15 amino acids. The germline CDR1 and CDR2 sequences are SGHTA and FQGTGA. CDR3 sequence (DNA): TGTGCCAGCAGCTTAGATTTGCTCTCTTGGTACGAGCAGTACTTC. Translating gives CASSLDLLSWYEQYF.

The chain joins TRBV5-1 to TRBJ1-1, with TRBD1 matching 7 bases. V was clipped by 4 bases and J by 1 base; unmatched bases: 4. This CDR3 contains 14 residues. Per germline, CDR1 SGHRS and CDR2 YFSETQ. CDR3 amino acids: CASSTGEKNTEAFF. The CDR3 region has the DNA TGCGCCAGCAGCACAGGGGAGAAGAACACTGAAGCTTTCTTT.

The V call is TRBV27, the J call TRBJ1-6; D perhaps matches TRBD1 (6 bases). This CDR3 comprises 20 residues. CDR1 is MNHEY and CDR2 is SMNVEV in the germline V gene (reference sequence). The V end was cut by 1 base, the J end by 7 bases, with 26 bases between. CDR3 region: CASSLYLLFGNSQGNSPLHF. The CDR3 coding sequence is TGTGCCAGCAGTTTATATCTCCTGTTCGGTAATTCACAGGGAAATTCACCCCTCCACTTT.

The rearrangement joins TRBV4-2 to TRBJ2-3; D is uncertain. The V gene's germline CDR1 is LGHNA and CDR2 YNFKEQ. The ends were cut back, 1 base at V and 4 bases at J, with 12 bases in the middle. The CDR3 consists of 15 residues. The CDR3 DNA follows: TGTGCCAGCAGCCAAGCGCTGGGGATGGCAGATACGCAGTATTTT. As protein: CASSQALGMADTQYF.

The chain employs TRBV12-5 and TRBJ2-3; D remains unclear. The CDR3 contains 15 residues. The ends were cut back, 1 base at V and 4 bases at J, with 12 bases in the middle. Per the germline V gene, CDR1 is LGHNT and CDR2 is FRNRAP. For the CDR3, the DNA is TGTGCTAGTGGTTTGGGGTGGCTAGTCGCAGATACGCAGTATTTT. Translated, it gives CASGLGWLVADTQYF.

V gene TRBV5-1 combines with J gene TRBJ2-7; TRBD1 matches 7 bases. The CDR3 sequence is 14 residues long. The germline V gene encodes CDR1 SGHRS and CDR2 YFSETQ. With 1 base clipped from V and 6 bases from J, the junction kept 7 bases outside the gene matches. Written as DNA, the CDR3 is TGCGCCAGCAGCTTGCAGACAGGGCCGGGCGAGCAGTACTTC. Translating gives CASSLQTGPGEQYF.

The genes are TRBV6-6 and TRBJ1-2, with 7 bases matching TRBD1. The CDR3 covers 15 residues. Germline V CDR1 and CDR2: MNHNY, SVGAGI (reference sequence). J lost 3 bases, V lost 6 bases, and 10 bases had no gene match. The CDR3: CASRQLDRVYYGYTF. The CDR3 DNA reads TGTGCCAGCAGGCAACTAGACAGGGTCTACTATGGCTACACCTTC.

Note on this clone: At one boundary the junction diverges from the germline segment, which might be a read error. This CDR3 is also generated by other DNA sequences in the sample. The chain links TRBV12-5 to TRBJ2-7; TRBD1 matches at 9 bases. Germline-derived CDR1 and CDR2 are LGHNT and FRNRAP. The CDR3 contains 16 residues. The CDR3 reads CASGLDSGTGLYEQYF. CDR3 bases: TGTGCTAGTGGGTTGGATTCCGGGACAGGGCTCTACGAGCAGTACTTC. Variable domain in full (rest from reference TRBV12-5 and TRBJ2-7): DARVTQTPRHKVTEMGQEVTMRCQPILGHNTVFWYRQTMMQGLELLAYFRNRAPLDDSGMPKDRFSAEMPDATLATLKIQPSEPRDSAVYFCASGLDSGTGLYEQYFGPGTRLTVT.

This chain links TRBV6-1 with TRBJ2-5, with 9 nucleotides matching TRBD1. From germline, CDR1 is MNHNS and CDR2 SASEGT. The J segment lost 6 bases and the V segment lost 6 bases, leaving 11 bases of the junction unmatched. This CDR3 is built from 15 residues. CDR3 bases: TGTGCCAGCAGGACCCAGGGACAGGGCATAAAGACCCAGTACTTC. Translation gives CASRTQGQGIKTQYF.

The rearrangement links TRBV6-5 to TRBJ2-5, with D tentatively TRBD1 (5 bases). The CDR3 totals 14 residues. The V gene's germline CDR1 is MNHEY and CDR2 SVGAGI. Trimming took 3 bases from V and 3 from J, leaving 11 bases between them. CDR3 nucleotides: TGTGCCAGCAGTTATTCAGGGATGGAAGAGACCCAGTACTTC. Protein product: CASSYSGMEETQYF.

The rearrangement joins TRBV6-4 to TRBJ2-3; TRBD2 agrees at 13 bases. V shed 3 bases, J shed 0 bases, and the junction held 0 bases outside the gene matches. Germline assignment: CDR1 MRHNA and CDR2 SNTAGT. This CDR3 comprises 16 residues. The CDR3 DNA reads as TGTGCCAGCAGTGAACTAGCGGGGGGGAGCACAGATACGCAGTATTTT. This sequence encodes CASSELAGGSTDTQYF.

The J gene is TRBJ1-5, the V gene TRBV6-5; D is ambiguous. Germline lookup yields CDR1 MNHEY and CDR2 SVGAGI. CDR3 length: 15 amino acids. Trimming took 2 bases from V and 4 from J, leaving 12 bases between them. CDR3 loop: CASSYQKGSNQPQHF. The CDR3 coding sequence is TGTGCCAGCAGTTACCAAAAGGGTTCTAATCAGCCCCAGCATTTT.

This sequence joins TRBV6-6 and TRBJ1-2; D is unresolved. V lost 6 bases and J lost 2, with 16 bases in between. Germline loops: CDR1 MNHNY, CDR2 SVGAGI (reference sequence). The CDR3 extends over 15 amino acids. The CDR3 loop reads CASRAGRHENYGYTF. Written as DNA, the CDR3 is TGTGCCAGCAGAGCGGGGAGGCACGAGAACTATGGCTACACCTTC.

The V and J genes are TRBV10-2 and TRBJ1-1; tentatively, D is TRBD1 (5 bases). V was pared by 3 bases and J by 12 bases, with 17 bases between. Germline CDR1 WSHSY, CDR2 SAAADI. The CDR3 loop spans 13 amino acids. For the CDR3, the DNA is TGCGCCAGCAGTGACAGGGCGGCCTTGGAGTCTTTCTTT. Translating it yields CASSDRAALESFF.

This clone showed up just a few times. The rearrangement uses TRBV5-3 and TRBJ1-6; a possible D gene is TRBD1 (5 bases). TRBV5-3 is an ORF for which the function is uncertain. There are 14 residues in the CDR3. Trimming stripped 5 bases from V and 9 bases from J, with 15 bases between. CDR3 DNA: TGTGCCAGAAGGTCGGGGGGAAAGGGTTCACCCCTCCACTTT. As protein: CARRSGGKGSPLHF.

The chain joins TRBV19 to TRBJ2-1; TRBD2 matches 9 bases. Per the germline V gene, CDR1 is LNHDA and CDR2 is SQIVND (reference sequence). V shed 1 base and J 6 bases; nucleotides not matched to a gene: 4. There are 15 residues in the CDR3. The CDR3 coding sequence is TGTGCCAGTAGTATAGTAGCGGGGGCTCTCAATGAGCAGTTCTTC. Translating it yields CASSIVAGALNEQFF. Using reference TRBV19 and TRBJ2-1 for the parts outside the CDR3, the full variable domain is DGGITQSPKYLFRKEGQNVTLSCEQNLNHDAMYWYRQDPGQGLRLIYYSQIVNDFQKGDIAEGYSVSREKKESFPLTVTSAQKNPTAFYLCASSIVAGALNEQFFGPGTRLTVL.

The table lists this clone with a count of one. As DNA, the CDR3 is TGTGCCAGCAGCTCAGGGGATGGGTCCACTCGGGGAGGCTACACCTTC. This gives the protein CASSSGDGSTRGGYTF. This chain joins TRBV7-9 and TRBJ1-2; possibly TRBD1 for D (6 bases). Germline V gene lookup returns CDR1 SEHNR and CDR2 FQNEAQ (reference sequence). The CDR3 sequence is 16 residues long. V gave up 4 bases and J gave up 8 bases, with 23 bases separating them.

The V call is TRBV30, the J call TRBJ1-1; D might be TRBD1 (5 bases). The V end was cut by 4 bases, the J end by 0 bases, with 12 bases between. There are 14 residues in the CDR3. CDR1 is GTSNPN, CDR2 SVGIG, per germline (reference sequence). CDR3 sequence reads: CAWNRDPLNTEAFF. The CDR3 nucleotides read TGTGCCTGGAATAGGGACCCATTGAACACTGAAGCTTTCTTT.

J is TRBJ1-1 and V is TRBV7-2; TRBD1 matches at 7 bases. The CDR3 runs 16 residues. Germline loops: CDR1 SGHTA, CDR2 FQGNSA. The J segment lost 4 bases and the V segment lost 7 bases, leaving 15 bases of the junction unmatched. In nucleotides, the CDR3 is TGTGCCAGCATCTACAGTGGGACAGCTCCGATCACTGAAGCTTTCTTT. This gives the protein CASIYSGTAPITEAFF.

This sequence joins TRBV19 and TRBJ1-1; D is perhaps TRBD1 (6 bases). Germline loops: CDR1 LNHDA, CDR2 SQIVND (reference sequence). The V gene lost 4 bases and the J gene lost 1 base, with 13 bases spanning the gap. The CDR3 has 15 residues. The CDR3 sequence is CASSRLGRGNTEAFF. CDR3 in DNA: TGTGCCAGTAGTAGGTTGGGCAGGGGGAACACTGAAGCTTTCTTT.

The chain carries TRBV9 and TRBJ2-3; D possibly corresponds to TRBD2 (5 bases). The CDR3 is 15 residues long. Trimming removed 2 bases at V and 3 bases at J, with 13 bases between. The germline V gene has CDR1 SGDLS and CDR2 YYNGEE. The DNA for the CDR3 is TGTGCCAGCAGCGTCCGGGGAGACTTGACAGATACGCAGTATTTT. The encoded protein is CASSVRGDLTDTQYF.

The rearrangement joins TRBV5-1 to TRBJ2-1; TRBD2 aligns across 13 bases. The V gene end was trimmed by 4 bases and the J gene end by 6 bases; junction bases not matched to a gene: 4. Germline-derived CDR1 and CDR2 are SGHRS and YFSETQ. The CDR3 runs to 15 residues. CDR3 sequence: CASSRGLAGSNEQFF. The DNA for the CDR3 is TGCGCCAGCAGCAGGGGACTAGCGGGATCCAATGAGCAGTTCTTC. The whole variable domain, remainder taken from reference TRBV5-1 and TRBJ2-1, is KAGVTQTPRYLIKTRGQQVTLSCSPISGHRSVSWYQQTPGQGLQFLFEYFSETQRNKGNFPGRFSGRQFSNSRSEMNVSTLELGDSALYLCASSRGLAGSNEQFFGPGTRLTVL.

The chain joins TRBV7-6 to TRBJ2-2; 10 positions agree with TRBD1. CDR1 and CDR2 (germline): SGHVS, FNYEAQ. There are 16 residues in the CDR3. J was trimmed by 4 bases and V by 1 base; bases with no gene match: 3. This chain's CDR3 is CASSLVGTGVTGELFF. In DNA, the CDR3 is TGTGCCAGCAGCTTAGTGGGGACAGGGGTCACCGGGGAGCTGTTTTTT. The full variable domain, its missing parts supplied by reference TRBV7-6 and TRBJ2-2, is GAGVSQSPRYKVTKRGQDVALRCDPISGHVSLYWYRQALGQGPEFLTYFNYEAQQDKSGLPNDRFSAERPEGSISTLTIQRTEQRDSAMYRCASSLVGTGVTGELFFGEGSRLTVL.

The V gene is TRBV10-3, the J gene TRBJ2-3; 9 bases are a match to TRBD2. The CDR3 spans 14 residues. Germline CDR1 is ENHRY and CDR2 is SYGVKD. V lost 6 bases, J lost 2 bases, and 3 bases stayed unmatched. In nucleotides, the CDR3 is TGTGCCATCAGGGCGGGAGGGCCCACAGATACGCAGTATTTT. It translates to CAIRAGGPTDTQYF.

The CDR3 coding sequence is TGTGCCAGCAGTTACTCGTCGAACACTGAAGCTTTCTTT. This sequence encodes CASSYSSNTEAFF. This chain links TRBV6-5 with TRBJ1-1; D call uncertain. Germline CDR1 is MNHEY and CDR2 is SVGAGI. V shed 0 bases and J shed 1 base, with 3 bases lying between them. The CDR3 is 13 amino acids.

The CDR3 bases are TGTGCCAGCAGTGGCGGTCAGGGGGCGCAGTACTATGGCTACACCTTC. Amino acids: CASSGGQGAQYYGYTF. This chain joins TRBV11-2 and TRBJ1-2, with TRBD1 matching 8 bases. The length of the CDR3 is 16 residues. CDR1 is SGHAT, CDR2 FQNNGV, per germline. With 6 bases clipped from V and 3 bases from J, the junction kept 12 bases outside the gene matches. Filled out from reference TRBV11-2 and TRBJ1-2, the complete variable domain reads EAGVAQSPRYKIIEKRQSVAFWCNPISGHATLYWYQQILGQGPKLLIQFQNNGVVDDSQLPKDRFSAERLKGVDSTLKIQPAKLEDSAVYLCASSGGQGAQYYGYTFGSGTRLTVV.